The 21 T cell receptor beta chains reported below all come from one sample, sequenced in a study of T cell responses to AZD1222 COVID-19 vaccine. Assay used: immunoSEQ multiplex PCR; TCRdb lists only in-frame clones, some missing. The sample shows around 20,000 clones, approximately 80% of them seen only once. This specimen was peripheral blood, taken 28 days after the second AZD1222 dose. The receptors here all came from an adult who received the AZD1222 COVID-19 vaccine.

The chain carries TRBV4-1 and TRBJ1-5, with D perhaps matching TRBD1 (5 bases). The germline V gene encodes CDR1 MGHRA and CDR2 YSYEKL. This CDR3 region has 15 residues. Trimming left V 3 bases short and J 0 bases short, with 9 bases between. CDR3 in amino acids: CASSQLDSSNQPQHF. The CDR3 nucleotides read TGCGCCAGCAGCCAGCTTGACAGTAGCAATCAGCCCCAGCATTTT.

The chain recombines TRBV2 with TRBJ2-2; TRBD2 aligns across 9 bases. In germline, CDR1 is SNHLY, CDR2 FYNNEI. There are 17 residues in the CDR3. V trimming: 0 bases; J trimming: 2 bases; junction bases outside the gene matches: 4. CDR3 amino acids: CASSEASGGYNTGELFF. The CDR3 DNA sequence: TGTGCCAGCAGTGAAGCTAGCGGGGGTTACAACACCGGGGAGCTGTTTTTT.

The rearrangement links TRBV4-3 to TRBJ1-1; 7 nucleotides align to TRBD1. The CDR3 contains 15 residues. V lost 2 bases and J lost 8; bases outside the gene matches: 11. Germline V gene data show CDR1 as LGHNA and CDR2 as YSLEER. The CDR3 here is CASSQIGRQGSEAFF. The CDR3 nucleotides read TGCGCCAGCAGCCAAATCGGACGACAGGGCTCCGAAGCTTTCTTT.

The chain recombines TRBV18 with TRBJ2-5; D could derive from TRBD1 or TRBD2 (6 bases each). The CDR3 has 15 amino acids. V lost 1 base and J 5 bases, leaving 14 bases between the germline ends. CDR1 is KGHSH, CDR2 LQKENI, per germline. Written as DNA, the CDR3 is TGTGCCAGCTCACCACGCAGGGGCGCGGGGGAGACCCAGTACTTC. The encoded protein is CASSPRRGAGETQYF.

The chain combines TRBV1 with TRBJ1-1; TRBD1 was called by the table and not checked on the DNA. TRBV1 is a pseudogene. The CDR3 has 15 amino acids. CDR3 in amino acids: CTSSQDYLGDTEAFF. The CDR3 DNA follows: TGCACCAGCAGCCAAGATTATCTAGGGGATACTGAAGCTTTCTTT.

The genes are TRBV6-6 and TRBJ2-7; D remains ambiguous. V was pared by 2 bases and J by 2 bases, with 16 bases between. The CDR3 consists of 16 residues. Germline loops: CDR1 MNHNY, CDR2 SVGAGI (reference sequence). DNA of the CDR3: TGTGCCAGCAGTTACCCTCTCGGGCAAGAACCCTACGAGCAGTACTTC. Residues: CASSYPLGQEPYEQYF.

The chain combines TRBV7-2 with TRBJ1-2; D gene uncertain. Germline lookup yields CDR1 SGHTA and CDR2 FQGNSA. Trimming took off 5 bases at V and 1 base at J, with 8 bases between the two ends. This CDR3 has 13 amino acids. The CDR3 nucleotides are TGTGCCAGCAGCCGTACAGTTAACTATGGCTACACCTTC. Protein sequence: CASSRTVNYGYTF.

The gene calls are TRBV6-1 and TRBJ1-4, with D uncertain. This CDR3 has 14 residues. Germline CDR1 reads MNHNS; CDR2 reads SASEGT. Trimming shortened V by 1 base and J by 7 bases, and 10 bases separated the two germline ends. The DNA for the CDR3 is TGTGCCAGCAGTGAAGAGGGTGGAAGTGAAAAACTGTTTTTT. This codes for CASSEEGGSEKLFF.

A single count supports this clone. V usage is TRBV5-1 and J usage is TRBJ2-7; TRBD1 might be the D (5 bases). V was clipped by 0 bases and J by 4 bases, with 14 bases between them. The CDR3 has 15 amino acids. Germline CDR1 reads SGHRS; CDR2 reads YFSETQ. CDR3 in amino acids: CASSLVLAGQYEQYF. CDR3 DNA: TGCGCCAGCAGCTTGGTTTTGGCAGGGCAGTACGAGCAGTACTTC.

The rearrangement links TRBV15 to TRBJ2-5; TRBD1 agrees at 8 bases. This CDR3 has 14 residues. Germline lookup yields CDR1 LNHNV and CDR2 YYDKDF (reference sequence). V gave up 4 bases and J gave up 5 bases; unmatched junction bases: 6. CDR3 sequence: CATSMGQERETQYF. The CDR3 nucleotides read TGTGCCACCAGCATGGGACAGGAGAGGGAGACCCAGTACTTC.

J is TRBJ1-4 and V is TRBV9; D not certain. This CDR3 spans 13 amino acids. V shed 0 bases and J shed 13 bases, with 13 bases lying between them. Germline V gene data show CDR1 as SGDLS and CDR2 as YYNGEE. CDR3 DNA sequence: TGTGCCAGCAGCGTAGCTCCGGGAACAGTACTGTTTTTT. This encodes CASSVAPGTVLFF.

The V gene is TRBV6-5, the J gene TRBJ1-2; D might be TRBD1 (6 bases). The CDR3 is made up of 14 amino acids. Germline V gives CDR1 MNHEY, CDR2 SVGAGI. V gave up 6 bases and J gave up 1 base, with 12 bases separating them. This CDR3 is CASRNPQGNYGYTF. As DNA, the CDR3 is TGTGCCAGCAGAAACCCACAGGGTAACTATGGCTACACCTTC.

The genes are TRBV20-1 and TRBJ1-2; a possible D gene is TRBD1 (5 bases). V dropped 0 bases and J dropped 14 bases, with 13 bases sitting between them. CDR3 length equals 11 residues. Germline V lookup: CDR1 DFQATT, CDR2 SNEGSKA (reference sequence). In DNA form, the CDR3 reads TGCAGTGCTAGAGATGGGACCCCTAGTACCTTC. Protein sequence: CSARDGTPSTF.

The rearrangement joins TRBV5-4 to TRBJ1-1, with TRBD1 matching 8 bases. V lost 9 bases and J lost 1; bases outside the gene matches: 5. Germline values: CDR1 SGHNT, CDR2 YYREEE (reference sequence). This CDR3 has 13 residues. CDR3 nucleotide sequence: TGTGCCACATCCACAGGGGGGAACACTGAAGCTTTCTTT. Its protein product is CATSTGGNTEAFF. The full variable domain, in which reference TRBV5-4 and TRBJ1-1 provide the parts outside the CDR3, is ETGVTQSPTHLIKTRGQQVTLRCSSQSGHNTVSWYQQALGQGPQFIFQYYREEENGRGNFPPRFSGLQFPNYSSELNVNALELDDSALYLCATSTGGNTEAFFGQGTRLTVV.

The CDR3 sequence: CASGLGLAGVQETQYF. The CDR3 DNA is TGTGCTAGTGGTTTGGGCCTAGCGGGGGTTCAAGAGACCCAGTACTTC. The gene calls are TRBV12-5 and TRBJ2-5; TRBD2 matches 10 bases. Trimming at V came to 1 base and at J to 2 bases, leaving 4 bases not matched to a gene. The CDR3 sequence is 16 residues long. Germline CDR1 and CDR2: LGHNT and FRNRAP.

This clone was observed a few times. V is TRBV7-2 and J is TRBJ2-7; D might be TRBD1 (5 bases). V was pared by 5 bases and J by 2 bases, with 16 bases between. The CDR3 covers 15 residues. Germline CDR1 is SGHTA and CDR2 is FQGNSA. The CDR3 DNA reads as TGTGCCAGCAGCCCGGGCTACAGGAGAGCCTACGAGCAGTACTTC. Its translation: CASSPGYRRAYEQYF.

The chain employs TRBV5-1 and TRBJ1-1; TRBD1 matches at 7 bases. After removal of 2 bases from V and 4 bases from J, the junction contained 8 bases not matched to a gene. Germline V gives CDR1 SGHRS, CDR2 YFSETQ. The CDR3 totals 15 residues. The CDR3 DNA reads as TGCGCCAGCAGCTTCCTTATGACAGGGACCACTGAAGCTTTCTTT. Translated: CASSFLMTGTTEAFF.

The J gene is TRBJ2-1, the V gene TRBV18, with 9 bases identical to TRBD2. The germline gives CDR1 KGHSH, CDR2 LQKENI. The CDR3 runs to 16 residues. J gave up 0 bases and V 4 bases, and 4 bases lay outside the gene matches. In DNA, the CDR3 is TGTGCCAGCTCACTGTCTAGCGGGGTCTCCTACAATGAGCAGTTCTTC. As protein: CASSLSSGVSYNEQFF.

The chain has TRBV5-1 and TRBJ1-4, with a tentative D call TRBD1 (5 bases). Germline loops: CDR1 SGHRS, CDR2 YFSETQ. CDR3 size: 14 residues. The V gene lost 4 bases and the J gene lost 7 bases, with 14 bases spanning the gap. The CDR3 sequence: CASSLEGMGEKLFF. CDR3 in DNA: TGCGCCAGCAGCCTGGAGGGGATGGGTGAAAAACTGTTTTTT.

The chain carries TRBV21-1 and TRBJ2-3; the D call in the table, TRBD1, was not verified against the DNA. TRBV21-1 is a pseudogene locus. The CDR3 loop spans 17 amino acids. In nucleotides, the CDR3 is TGTGCCAGCAGCAAGGACAGGGGAAGAAGTCGCACAGATACGCAGTATTTT. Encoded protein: CASSKDRGRSRTDTQYF.

The CDR3 spells CASSLVGAGNIYEQYF. Here the CDR3 DNA reads TGCGCCAGCAGCTTGGTTGGGGCAGGGAACATCTACGAGCAGTACTTC. V is TRBV5-1 and J is TRBJ2-7, with D possibly being TRBD1 (5 bases). The V end lost 0 bases, the J end lost 3 bases, and 16 bases lay between the germline ends. The CDR3 runs 16 residues. CDR1 is SGHRS, CDR2 YFSETQ, per germline. Filled out from reference TRBV5-1 and TRBJ2-7, the complete variable domain reads KAGVTQTPRYLIKTRGQQVTLSCSPISGHRSVSWYQQTPGQGLQFLFEYFSETQRNKGNFPGRFSGRQFSNSRSEMNVSTLELGDSALYLCASSLVGAGNIYEQYFGPGTRLTVT.